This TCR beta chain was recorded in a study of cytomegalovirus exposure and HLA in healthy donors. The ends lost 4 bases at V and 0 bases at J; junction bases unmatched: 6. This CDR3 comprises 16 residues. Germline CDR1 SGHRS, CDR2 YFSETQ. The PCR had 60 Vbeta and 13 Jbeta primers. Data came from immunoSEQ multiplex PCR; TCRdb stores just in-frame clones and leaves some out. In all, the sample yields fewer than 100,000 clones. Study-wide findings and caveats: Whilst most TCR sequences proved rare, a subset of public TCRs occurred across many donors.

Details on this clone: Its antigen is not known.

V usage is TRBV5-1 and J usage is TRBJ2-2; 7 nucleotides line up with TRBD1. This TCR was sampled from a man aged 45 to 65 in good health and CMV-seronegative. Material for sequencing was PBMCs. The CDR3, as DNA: TGCGCCAGCAGCGCCTCCGGGACAGCGAACACCGGGGAGCTGTTTTTT. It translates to CASSASGTANTGELFF.